Here is one T cell receptor (beta chain) with its context. Its antigen is not known. This sample was taken from a study of cytomegalovirus exposure and HLA in healthy donors. V gave up 4 bases and J gave up 0 bases; unmatched junction bases: 6. Germline V gene sequence: CDR1 SGHRS, CDR2 YFSETQ. This CDR3 is built from 16 residues. In the PCR, 60 Vbeta and 13 Jbeta primers were used. Only in-frame clones appear in the TCRdb table, and some are missing; sequencing was by immunoSEQ multiplex PCR. The data contain about 89,000 clones, less than 85% of them singletons. Study results and caveats: Presence/absence analyses treated sequencing depth as roughly uniform across donors. Cytomegalovirus status was reportedly diagnosed by the classifier with high sensitivity and specificity.

The J gene is TRBJ2-2, the V gene TRBV5-1; 7 nucleotides match TRBD1. The sequenced sample was PBMCs. The origin of this receptor is a man in his forties or fifties in good health and CMV-seropositive. The CDR3: CASSHGTVSNTGELFF. CDR3 nucleotide sequence: TGCGCCAGCAGCCACGGGACAGTCTCGAACACCGGGGAGCTGTTTTTT.